Presented here are 27 T cell receptor beta chains from one specimen sequenced in a study of blood T cell repertoires in COVID-19 (TCRdb year 2020). Receptor amplification or capture employed the immunoSEQ multiplex PCR assay. TCRdb carries this immuneACCESS record with in-frame sequences only. Its versions omit some clonotypes, under half of them owing to an unresolved V gene in the studies checked, with the rest unexplained. Across this sample there are under 300,000 clones, with 70% to 90% seen only once. The top ten constitute approximately 10% of the sample. The sample taken for sequencing was peripheral blood. The receptors stem from a woman between 70 and 85 years old with acute or convalescent COVID-19.

The V gene is TRBV6-5, the J gene TRBJ1-5; a possible D gene is TRBD1 (6 bases). CDR1 and CDR2 from the germline V gene are MNHEY and SVGAGI. The CDR3 spans 14 residues. V was clipped by 6 bases and J by 4 bases, with 13 bases between them. In DNA, the CDR3 is TGTGCCAGCAGGGTGACAGGTACAAATCAGCCCCAGCATTTT. Residues: CASRVTGTNQPQHF.

As DNA, the CDR3 is TGTGCCAGCTCGGGGACACTTCAGACCCAGCCCCAGCATTTT. As protein: CASSGTLQTQPQHF. The chain links TRBV3-1 (or the pseudogene TRBV3-2) to TRBJ1-5, with D possibly being TRBD1 (6 bases). Germline CDR1 reads LGHDT; CDR2 reads YNNKEL (reference sequence). This CDR3 is 14 amino acids long. V lost 8 bases and J 7 bases, leaving 18 bases between the germline ends.

V usage is TRBV9 and J usage is TRBJ2-6; 7 positions match TRBD2. J gave up 2 bases and V 0 bases, and 8 bases lay outside the gene matches. Germline V CDR1 and CDR2: SGDLS, YYNGEE. This CDR3 region has 18 residues. Written as DNA, the CDR3 is TGTGCCAGCAGCGTAGCCGGGGGGTTCTCCACTGGGGCCAACGTCCTGACTTTC. As protein: CASSVAGGFSTGANVLTF. Variable domain in full (rest from reference TRBV9 and TRBJ2-6): DSGVTQTPKHLITATGQRVTLRCSPRSGDLSVYWYQQSLDQGLQFLIQYYNGEERAKGNILERFSAQQFPDLHSELNLSSLELGDSALYFCASSVAGGFSTGANVLTFGAGSRLTVL.

This clone appeared a single time. This chain uses TRBV18 with TRBJ2-7; 7 bases align to TRBD1. The germline V gene encodes CDR1 KGHSH and CDR2 LQKENI. CDR3 length: 14 residues. After removal of 4 bases from V and 0 bases from J, the junction contained 3 bases not matched to a gene. The CDR3 loop reads CASSLGTDSYEQYF. CDR3 coding DNA: TGTGCCAGCTCACTCGGGACAGACTCCTACGAGCAGTACTTC.

The V gene is TRBV29-1, the J gene TRBJ2-2, with TRBD2 matching over 8 bases. Per the germline V gene, CDR1 is SQVTM and CDR2 is ANQGSEA. This CDR3 comprises 15 residues. V gave up 2 bases and J gave up 1 base; unmatched junction bases: 3. CDR3 in DNA: TGCAGCGTTGAAACAGCGGGGGAGAACACCGGGGAGCTGTTTTTT. As protein: CSVETAGENTGELFF.

A note on this clone: Its ends do not fully match the called genes, so a read error is possible. This chain joins TRBV5-1 and TRBJ1-2, with D unclear. Germline assignment: CDR1 SGHRS and CDR2 YFSETQ. This CDR3 has 15 residues. DNA of the CDR3: TGCGCCAGCAGCGCGAGGGCAGATACGGGATATGACTACACCTTC. It codes for CASSARADTGYDYTF.

The genes are TRBV5-6 and TRBJ1-1; D call uncertain. Germline CDR1 and CDR2: SGHDT and YYEEEE. CDR3 length: 13 residues. Trimming pared 3 bases from V and 4 bases from J, leaving 10 bases between. The CDR3 region is CASSSDITTEAFF. The CDR3 nucleotides are TGTGCCAGCAGCTCCGACATTACCACTGAAGCTTTCTTT.

This chain joins TRBV9 and TRBJ1-6; TRBD1 might be the D (6 bases). The V and J ends lost 4 bases and 10 bases respectively, with 9 bases between them. The CDR3 is made up of 12 amino acids. Germline V lookup: CDR1 SGDLS, CDR2 YYNGEE. The DNA of the CDR3 is TGTGCCAGCAGCACAGGGTTGTCACCCCTCCACTTT. Amino acids: CASSTGLSPLHF. Looking up the rest from reference TRBV9 and TRBJ1-6 gives the full variable domain: DSGVTQTPKHLITATGQRVTLRCSPRSGDLSVYWYQQSLDQGLQFLIQYYNGEERAKGNILERFSAQQFPDLHSELNLSSLELGDSALYFCASSTGLSPLHFGNGTRLTVT.

This chain connects TRBV5-1 to TRBJ1-1; 8 bases are shared with TRBD1. V dropped 0 bases and J dropped 7; count of bases not matched to a gene: 11. This CDR3 spans 16 amino acids. Germline CDR1 is SGHRS and CDR2 is YFSETQ. The CDR3 spells CASSLASGTGKNEAFF. For the CDR3, the DNA is TGCGCCAGCAGCTTGGCCTCGGGGACAGGCAAAAATGAAGCTTTCTTT. Drawing the rest from reference TRBV5-1 and TRBJ1-1, the complete variable domain is KAGVTQTPRYLIKTRGQQVTLSCSPISGHRSVSWYQQTPGQGLQFLFEYFSETQRNKGNFPGRFSGRQFSNSRSEMNVSTLELGDSALYLCASSLASGTGKNEAFFGQGTRLTVV.

The gene calls are TRBV5-1 and TRBJ1-6; TRBD1 is a possible D gene (5 bases). V gave up 7 bases and J gave up 5 bases, with 13 bases separating them. CDR1 and CDR2 from the germline V gene are SGHRS and YFSETQ. CDR3 length equals 14 residues. Written as DNA, the CDR3 is TGCGCCAGCCGGGGGTCTACAAATAATTCACCCCTCCACTTT. This sequence encodes CASRGSTNNSPLHF. The complete variable domain, with remaining parts taken from reference TRBV5-1 and TRBJ1-6, reads KAGVTQTPRYLIKTRGQQVTLSCSPISGHRSVSWYQQTPGQGLQFLFEYFSETQRNKGNFPGRFSGRQFSNSRSEMNVSTLELGDSALYLCASRGSTNNSPLHFGNGTRLTVT.

The chain has TRBV5-4 and TRBJ2-7; 11 bases agree with TRBD1. V was clipped by 2 bases and J by 2 bases; unmatched bases: 3. Germline V lookup: CDR1 SGHNT, CDR2 YYREEE (reference sequence). This CDR3 has 15 residues. CDR3 sequence (DNA): TGTGCCAGCAGCTTACCGGGACAGGGGGCCTACGAGCAGTACTTC. Its translation is CASSLPGQGAYEQYF. The whole variable domain, remainder taken from reference TRBV5-4 and TRBJ2-7, is ETGVTQSPTHLIKTRGQQVTLRCSSQSGHNTVSWYQQALGQGPQFIFQYYREEENGRGNFPPRFSGLQFPNYSSELNVNALELDDSALYLCASSLPGQGAYEQYFGPGTRLTVT.

This clone was recorded a few times. V and J are TRBV9 and TRBJ1-2; TRBD1 is a possible D gene (6 bases). V was cut by 0 bases and J by 4 bases, with 10 bases left in between. The CDR3 consists of 14 residues. Per germline, CDR1 SGDLS and CDR2 YYNGEE. The DNA of the CDR3 is TGTGCCAGCAGCGTAGGGGTAGGGGGCTATGGCTACACCTTC. Translation gives CASSVGVGGYGYTF. Filled out from reference TRBV9 and TRBJ1-2, the complete variable domain reads DSGVTQTPKHLITATGQRVTLRCSPRSGDLSVYWYQQSLDQGLQFLIQYYNGEERAKGNILERFSAQQFPDLHSELNLSSLELGDSALYFCASSVGVGGYGYTFGSGTRLTVV.

This clone occurred once. V is TRBV7-8 and J is TRBJ1-5; perhaps TRBD1 as D (5 bases). The CDR3 totals 15 residues. Germline V gene sequence: CDR1 SGHVS, CDR2 FQNEAQ. Trimming took off 4 bases at V and 7 bases at J, with 17 bases between the two ends. CDR3 loop: CASSWGRGMGQPQHF. CDR3 nucleotide sequence: TGTGCCAGCAGCTGGGGTCGGGGGATGGGGCAGCCCCAGCATTTT.

The chain couples TRBV5-1 to TRBJ2-3; maybe TRBD2 (6 bases). The CDR3 is made up of 14 amino acids. Germline CDR1 is SGHRS and CDR2 is YFSETQ. V was trimmed by 0 bases and J by 2 bases, leaving 7 bases between them. The CDR3 spells CASSLGTTTDTQYF. The CDR3 DNA is TGCGCCAGCAGCTTGGGGACTACCACAGATACGCAGTATTTT.

The CDR3 DNA is TGTGCCAGCAGTTTACAGTCAGTGGCCTCCTCTGGGGCCAACGTCCTGACTTTC. This gives the protein CASSLQSVASSGANVLTF. The J gene is TRBJ2-6, the V gene TRBV2; D remains unclear. Germline CDR1 SNHLY, CDR2 FYNNEI. The CDR3 is 18 amino acids. V was clipped by 5 bases and J by 0 bases, with 17 bases between them.

This clone has a handful of counts. This chain connects TRBV18 to TRBJ1-5, with a weak D call TRBD1 (5 bases). The CDR3 spans 15 residues. The germline gives CDR1 KGHSH, CDR2 LQKENI. Trimming pared 6 bases from V and 6 bases from J, leaving 18 bases between. In DNA, the CDR3 is TGTGCCAGCTCCCCATCGGAGGGGAGAGTTCAGCCCCAGCATTTT. It codes for CASSPSEGRVQPQHF.

The chain joins TRBV6-1 to TRBJ1-2, with a possible D match to TRBD1 (5 bases). Germline V lookup: CDR1 MNHNS, CDR2 SASEGT. The ends were cut back, 6 bases at V and 0 bases at J, with 11 bases in the middle. This CDR3 has 14 residues. The CDR3 loop is CASRGGAANYGYTF. CDR3 coding DNA: TGTGCCAGCAGAGGAGGGGCGGCTAACTATGGCTACACCTTC.

This rearrangement joins TRBV28 to TRBJ1-1; 10 bases agree with TRBD1. Unmatched junction bases numbered 15, after V lost 6 bases and J lost 11 bases. The CDR3 is made up of 15 amino acids. Germline CDR1 is MDHEN and CDR2 is SYDVKM. CDR3 in DNA: TGTGCCAGCAGCGCCCATGGGACAGGGGTTTTACAGGCTTTCTTT. It encodes CASSAHGTGVLQAFF.

This clone was observed a few times. The chain links TRBV4-1 to TRBJ1-6; D gene uncertain. Germline V gives CDR1 MGHRA, CDR2 YSYEKL. The CDR3 is made up of 15 amino acids. V was trimmed by 4 bases and J by 5 bases, leaving 12 bases between them. The CDR3 sequence is CASSRFVGNNSPLHF. In DNA form, the CDR3 reads TGCGCCAGCAGCCGGTTTGTTGGCAATAATTCACCCCTCCACTTT.

The chain uses TRBV3-1 (or the pseudogene TRBV3-2) and TRBJ2-3, with 8 positions matching TRBD2. The length of the CDR3 is 15 residues. The junction had 2 bases not matched to a gene; V was cut back by 1 base and J by 2 bases. Germline V gene lookup returns CDR1 LGHDT and CDR2 YNNKEL (reference sequence). The CDR3 DNA is TGTGCCAGCAGCCAAGCGGGGGGGGACACAGATACGCAGTATTTT. The encoded protein is CASSQAGGDTDTQYF.

The chain links TRBV3-1 (or the pseudogene TRBV3-2) to TRBJ1-5; D gene unclear. The CDR3 is made up of 13 amino acids. The germline V gene encodes CDR1 LGHDT and CDR2 YNNKEL (reference sequence). With 1 base removed from V and 4 bases from J, the gap between germline ends came to 5 bases. CDR3 amino acids: CASSQGRNQPQHF. The CDR3 coding sequence is TGTGCCAGCAGCCAAGGGCGGAATCAGCCCCAGCATTTT.

The chain has TRBV2 and TRBJ1-2, with D unresolved. Per the germline V gene, CDR1 is SNHLY and CDR2 is FYNNEI. The CDR3 has 12 residues. V dropped 6 bases and J dropped 8 bases, with 13 bases sitting between them. CDR3 sequence (DNA): TGTGCCAGCAGCCCCCAGGCTGAGGGCTACACCTTC. Protein: CASSPQAEGYTF.

This clone occurred once. The chain combines TRBV27 with TRBJ1-6, with a weak D call TRBD1 (6 bases). This CDR3 has 14 residues. Trimming stripped 8 bases from V and 8 bases from J, with 16 bases between. Germline assignment: CDR1 MNHEY and CDR2 SMNVEV (reference sequence). The CDR3 DNA is TGTGCCAGCGGAGCTCAGGGGAATTATTCACCCCTCCACTTT. Translated: CASGAQGNYSPLHF.

V usage is TRBV18 and J usage is TRBJ1-1; D unclear. The germline V gene encodes CDR1 KGHSH and CDR2 LQKENI. The V gene lost 4 bases and the J gene lost 1 base, with 10 bases spanning the gap. CDR3 length equals 14 residues. The DNA of the CDR3 is TGTGCCAGCTCACGGGAAGGGAGGAACACTGAAGCTTTCTTT. Protein sequence: CASSREGRNTEAFF.

The chain joins TRBV6-6 to TRBJ2-2; 9 positions agree with TRBD1. The germline V gene encodes CDR1 MNHNY and CDR2 SVGAGI (reference sequence). Losses at the gene ends were 6 bases for V and 6 bases for J; bases not matched to a gene: 5. This CDR3 region has 14 residues. The CDR3: CASSRDRVPGELFF. The CDR3 DNA sequence: TGTGCCAGCAGCCGGGACAGGGTCCCCGGGGAGCTGTTTTTT.

V is TRBV11-2 and J is TRBJ2-7; 10 nucleotides align to TRBD1. CDR1 is SGHAT and CDR2 is FQNNGV in the germline V gene. CDR3 length equals 15 residues. V shed 5 bases and J 6 bases; nucleotides not matched to a gene: 10. The CDR3 coding sequence is TGTGCCAGCAGCCAAACGACAGGGGGCGGTTCCGAGCAGTACTTC. Its translation is CASSQTTGGGSEQYF.

In this sample, this clone turned up once. This chain uses TRBV5-4 with TRBJ2-1, with 8 bases lining up with TRBD2. J lost 7 bases, V lost 4 bases, and 10 bases had no gene match. Germline V CDR1 and CDR2: SGHNT, YYREEE (reference sequence). The CDR3 runs 15 residues. CDR3: CASSPRTSQWNEQFF. In DNA form, the CDR3 reads TGTGCCAGCAGCCCGCGGACTAGCCAATGGAATGAGCAGTTCTTC.